What follows are 26 T cell receptor beta chains derived from one specimen sequenced in a study of T-cell reconstitution after alpha-beta-depleted transplantation in children. During its preparation, the TCRbeta library received unique molecular identifiers. TCRdb called the PCR reads again in MiXCR, with one record for every CDR3 protein. The table has around 500,000 distinct CDR3 sequences, 20% to 25% seen once. The sample here was PBMCs, mostly from graft donor cells, taken 360 days after TCRalphabeta/CD19-depleted stem cell transplant. The receptors stem from a boy under two years old who had a stem cell transplant for acute myeloid leukemia, so the T cells may come from the graft donor.

In DNA form, the CDR3 reads TGTGCCAGCAGCGTAGATGAGGGGAACTACGAGCAGTACTTC. Its protein is CASSVDEGNYEQYF. The chain employs TRBV9 and TRBJ2-7; the D call may be TRBD1 or TRBD2 (5 bases each). V was pared by 0 bases and J by 3 bases, with 10 bases between. CDR3 length equals 14 residues. Per the germline V gene, CDR1 is SGDLS and CDR2 is YYNGEE.

The chain has TRBV12-3 or TRBV12-4 and TRBJ2-5; 8 bases are a match to TRBD1. This CDR3 spans 13 amino acids. After removal of 9 bases from V and 3 bases from J, the junction contained 6 bases not matched to a gene. This CDR3 is CASQGAQEETQYF. Here the CDR3 DNA reads TGTGCCAGTCAGGGGGCGCAGGAAGAGACCCAGTACTTC.

This clonotype was observed a few times. The chain combines TRBV15 with TRBJ2-4; D remains ambiguous. This CDR3 contains 16 residues. Trimming pared 5 bases from V and 0 bases from J, leaving 14 bases between. Germline V CDR1 and CDR2: LNHNV, YYDKDF (reference sequence). The CDR3 is CATSWDSGLAKNIQYF. The CDR3, as DNA: TGTGCCACCAGCTGGGATTCGGGTCTAGCCAAAAACATTCAGTACTTC.

This clonotype was recorded a few times. The chain couples TRBV25-1 to TRBJ2-3; 10 nucleotides align to TRBD2. This CDR3 spans 15 amino acids. Trimming removed 3 bases from V and 5 bases from J; junction bases left unmatched: 5. From germline, CDR1 is MGHDK and CDR2 SYGVNS. The CDR3: CASSESGGARDTQYF. The CDR3 DNA follows: TGTGCCAGCAGTGAGAGCGGGGGGGCCAGAGATACGCAGTATTTT.

The genes are TRBV7-2 and TRBJ1-4, with 7 bases lining up with TRBD1. This CDR3 has 13 residues. V dropped 5 bases and J dropped 8; count of bases not matched to a gene: 5. Germline CDR1 is SGHTA and CDR2 is FQGNSA. In nucleotides, the CDR3 is TGTGCCAGCAGCAAACAGGGGTACGAAAAACTGTTTTTT. It yields the protein CASSKQGYEKLFF.

The CDR3 spells CASSKWTGAPTNEKLFF. The CDR3 DNA reads TGTGCCAGCAGCAAGTGGACAGGGGCCCCAACTAATGAAAAACTGTTTTTT. This chain uses TRBV21-1 with TRBJ1-4; the table names TRBD1, a call not compared with the DNA. TRBV21-1 is noted as a pseudogene. The CDR3 loop spans 17 amino acids.

The genes are TRBV4-3 and TRBJ2-2; a weak D match, TRBD1 (6 bases). V lost 0 bases to trimming and J lost 0 bases, with 11 bases between them. The CDR3 extends over 17 amino acids. The germline CDR1 and CDR2 sequences are LGHNA and YSLEER. The CDR3 protein is CASSQDQRTANTGELFF. The CDR3 DNA follows: TGCGCCAGCAGCCAAGATCAAAGGACAGCGAACACCGGGGAGCTGTTTTTT.

This clonotype was recorded once. A much larger clone lies a single base off, so this may be a read error. The V call is TRBV10-3, the J call TRBJ1-1; D is perhaps TRBD1 (5 bases). The CDR3 loop spans 13 amino acids. Per the germline V gene, CDR1 is ENHRY and CDR2 is SYGVKD. Here the CDR3 DNA reads TGTGCCATCAGTGAAAGGGAGGGGACTGAAGCTATCTTT. It encodes CAISEREGTEAIF.

The V and J genes are TRBV20-1 and TRBJ2-7; no definite D call. The V and J ends lost 1 base and 1 base respectively, with 14 bases between them. CDR1 and CDR2 (germline): DFQATT, SNEGSKA (reference sequence). CDR3 length: 15 residues. DNA of the CDR3: TGCAGTGCTAGAGGCCAGACTGGCAAATCCTACGAGCAGTACTTC. This gives the protein CSARGQTGKSYEQYF.

CDR3 amino acids: CAWSVLSPGELFF. Written as DNA, the CDR3 is TGTGCCTGGAGTGTACTTAGCCCCGGGGAGCTGTTTTTT. The chain joins TRBV30 to TRBJ2-2; D is ambiguous. The CDR3 is made up of 13 amino acids. The ends were cut back, 0 bases at V and 6 bases at J, with 8 bases in the middle. CDR1 is GTSNPN, CDR2 SVGIG, per germline (reference sequence).

This clonotype occurred a few times. The genes are TRBV5-1 and TRBJ2-3; TRBD2 is a possible D gene (6 bases). Per the germline V gene, CDR1 is SGHRS and CDR2 is YFSETQ. CDR3 length: 15 residues. The ends were cut back, 0 bases at V and 1 base at J, with 9 bases in the middle. DNA for the CDR3: TGCGCCAGCAGCTTGGAGGAGGGCGGCACAGATACGCAGTATTTT. As protein: CASSLEEGGTDTQYF. Complete variable domain (other parts from reference TRBV5-1 and TRBJ2-3): KAGVTQTPRYLIKTRGQQVTLSCSPISGHRSVSWYQQTPGQGLQFLFEYFSETQRNKGNFPGRFSGRQFSNSRSEMNVSTLELGDSALYLCASSLEEGGTDTQYFGPGTRLTVL.

This clonotype was found a few times. The rearrangement links TRBV6-2 or TRBV6-3 to TRBJ2-6; the match to TRBD2 covers 16 bases. The junction had 12 bases not matched to a gene; V was cut back by 6 bases and J by 1 base. CDR1 is MNHEY, CDR2 SVGEGT, per germline. The CDR3 loop spans 21 amino acids. For the CDR3, the DNA is TGTGCCAGCAGGTCCGGGACTAGCGGGGGGGCATCGCCTTCTGGGGCCAACGTCCTGACTTTC. It is translated as CASRSGTSGGASPSGANVLTF.

In this sample, this clonotype turned up a few times. This chain connects TRBV12-3 or TRBV12-4 to TRBJ2-7, with 7 positions matching TRBD1. Losses at the gene ends were 4 bases for V and 6 bases for J; bases not matched to a gene: 12. CDR3 length: 15 residues. The CDR3 bases are TGTGCCAGCAGTTCCCGGGACAGAAACCTCGGCGAGCAGTACTTC. This codes for CASSSRDRNLGEQYF.

A word on this clonotype: Sequence at one end of the junction differs from germline and may be a read error. CDR3: CACSRLRTVKKSGANVLTF. The CDR3 DNA reads TGTGCCTGCAGTCGGCTAAGGACAGTCAAAAAATCTGGGGCCAACGTCCTGACTTTC. V and J are TRBV3-1 and TRBJ2-6, with TRBD1 as a possible D gene (6 bases). The germline CDR1 and CDR2 sequences are LGHDT and YNNKEL (reference sequence). The CDR3 spans 19 residues.

The CDR3 sequence: CSVEEGPTDTQYF. Here the CDR3 DNA reads TGCAGCGTTGAAGAGGGGCCCACAGATACGCAGTATTTT. The rearrangement links TRBV29-1 to TRBJ2-3, with a possible D match to TRBD1 (5 bases). Germline CDR1 SQVTM, CDR2 ANQGSEA. The CDR3 length is 13 residues. The V and J ends lost 0 bases and 2 bases respectively, with 6 bases between them.

This chain connects TRBV4-1 to TRBJ2-5; D is possibly TRBD1 or TRBD2 (6 bases each). The V end lost 1 base, the J end lost 2 bases, and 14 bases lay between the germline ends. This CDR3 contains 16 residues. The germline V gene has CDR1 MGHRA and CDR2 YSYEKL. Here the CDR3 DNA reads TGCGCCAGCAGCCAAGGAGGGGGGCTCCCTCAAGAGACCCAGTACTTC. Translation: CASSQGGGLPQETQYF.

This clonotype was detected many times. The J gene is TRBJ1-3, the V gene TRBV28; D unclear. V was clipped by 5 bases and J by 0 bases, with 17 bases between them. The CDR3 has 17 residues. Germline values: CDR1 MDHEN, CDR2 SYDVKM. CDR3 DNA: TGTGCCAGCAGTGGGCACAGTCCACCAATCTCTGGAAACACCATATATTTT. This encodes CASSGHSPPISGNTIYF.

Only a few counts were recorded for this clonotype. This chain joins TRBV7-9 and TRBJ2-5; D possibly corresponds to TRBD1 (6 bases). V lost 5 bases, J lost 2 bases, and 15 bases lay in between. The V gene's germline CDR1 is SEHNR and CDR2 FQNEAQ (reference sequence). This CDR3 comprises 15 residues. The CDR3 bases are TGTGCCAGCAGCCACCGTACAGGGAGTCAAGAGACCCAGTACTTC. This gives the protein CASSHRTGSQETQYF.

This clonotype was counted at least ten times. The V call is TRBV5-1, the J call TRBJ2-1; 8 bases match TRBD2. V shed 5 bases, J shed 0 bases, and the junction held 7 bases outside the gene matches. Germline V gene lookup returns CDR1 SGHRS and CDR2 YFSETQ. The CDR3 loop spans 16 amino acids. The CDR3 here is CASRGTAGGSYNEQFF. CDR3 coding DNA: TGCGCCAGCAGGGGGACCGCGGGGGGCTCCTACAATGAGCAGTTCTTC. The entire variable domain, with the rest obtained from reference TRBV5-1 and TRBJ2-1, is as follows: KAGVTQTPRYLIKTRGQQVTLSCSPISGHRSVSWYQQTPGQGLQFLFEYFSETQRNKGNFPGRFSGRQFSNSRSEMNVSTLELGDSALYLCASRGTAGGSYNEQFFGPGTRLTVL.

J is TRBJ2-1 and V is TRBV20-1, with D perhaps matching TRBD1 (6 bases). The CDR3 spans 15 residues. Germline V gene data show CDR1 as DFQATT and CDR2 as SNEGSKA (reference sequence). V was trimmed by 3 bases and J by 4 bases, leaving 16 bases between them. The CDR3 spells CSARTSPRGYNEQFF. DNA of the CDR3: TGCAGTGCTAGGACGTCCCCCAGGGGATACAATGAGCAGTTCTTC.

This clonotype was detected many times. The J gene is TRBJ1-3, the V gene TRBV28; D gene unclear. Germline loops: CDR1 MDHEN, CDR2 SYDVKM. CDR3 length equals 14 residues. V shed 1 base and J shed 4 bases, with 8 bases lying between them. Written as DNA, the CDR3 is TGTGCCAGCAGTTTATCATCCTCCGGAAACACCATATATTTT. It is translated as CASSLSSSGNTIYF.

This chain links TRBV28 with TRBJ1-1, with D possibly being TRBD1 (5 bases). CDR3 length: 13 amino acids. Trimming left V 4 bases short and J 4 bases short, with 10 bases between. Looked up from germline, CDR1 is MDHEN and CDR2 is SYDVKM. CDR3 region: CASSWTQGTEAFF. The DNA of the CDR3 is TGTGCCAGCAGTTGGACGCAGGGCACTGAAGCTTTCTTT.

There are many counts of this clonotype. The V call is TRBV29-1, the J call TRBJ1-4, with 8 positions matching TRBD1. Losses at the gene ends were 6 bases for V and 7 bases for J; bases not matched to a gene: 13. Germline lookup yields CDR1 SQVTM and CDR2 ANQGSEA. The CDR3 spans 15 residues. The CDR3 nucleotides read TGCAGCGTGGCCCGAGGGGGCAGGGGGCTTGAAAAACTGTTTTTT. Translation: CSVARGGRGLEKLFF.

The rearrangement joins TRBV12-3 or TRBV12-4 to TRBJ1-2; perhaps TRBD1 as D (6 bases). The V and J ends lost 5 bases and 1 base respectively, with 11 bases between them. This CDR3 spans 14 amino acids. CDR3 sequence: CASSVPQGNYGYTF. DNA of the CDR3: TGTGCCAGCAGTGTACCACAGGGTAACTATGGCTACACCTTC.

The J gene is TRBJ2-3, the V gene TRBV6-1; no firm D call. This CDR3 has 14 amino acids. Germline CDR1 reads MNHNS; CDR2 reads SASEGT. V was shortened by 6 bases and J by 11 bases, with 21 bases between the two germline ends. In DNA form, the CDR3 reads TGTGCCAGCAGATCTTCCATTGGGCTGGAGAAGCAGTATTTT. Translation gives CASRSSIGLEKQYF.

This clonotype was found once. V and J are TRBV24-1 and TRBJ2-1, with TRBD1 as a possible D gene (5 bases). The CDR3 totals 13 residues. Germline CDR1 is KGHDR and CDR2 is SFDVKD. V was trimmed by 4 bases and J by 7 bases, leaving 10 bases between them. The CDR3 reads CATSDQGTNEQFF. CDR3 DNA sequence: TGTGCCACCAGTGACCAGGGTACAAATGAGCAGTTCTTC.